This T cell receptor (beta chain) was documented in a study of molecular identifiers for immune sequencing clone quantification. Notes on the study in general: Spiked TCR RNA from one Jurkat cell reportedly showed up when mixed among 950,000 to 1,000,000 naive cells. Clones that exceeded 20 RNA copies held over 98% of effector molecules, yet under 1% in naive cells.

Between about 19,000 and 1,100,000 sorted cells, with 10%, 30% or 50% RNA, yielded naive CD8 libraries. Sorted naive CD8 T cells were those defined as CD8+CD4-CCR7+CD45RA+. TCRdb fed the PCR reads into MiXCR, producing one record per CDR3 protein. The table lists hundreds of thousands of distinct CDR3 sequences, roughly 27% of them singletons. There are a few counts of this clonotype. Its antigen remains unidentified. CDR3 length: 17 residues. The germline V and J ends were trimmed by 1 base and 3 bases, with 20 bases remaining between them. The germline V gene encodes CDR1 GTSNPN and CDR2 SVGIG (reference sequence).

The sequencing input was naive CD8+ T cells from blood, with Jurkat cell RNA spiked in. Subset described: FACS-sorted CD8+CD4-CCR7+CD45RA+ naive T cells. The gene calls are TRBV30 and TRBJ2-3; tentative D call: TRBD2 (7 bases). The clonotype originates from a human donor in good health. Some libraries in this study had Jurkat cell RNA spiked in. The CDR3 DNA reads as TGTGCCTGGAGTGGGTGGGGGGGGCCAACAAGGACAGATACGCAGTATTTT. Amino acids: CAWSGWGGPTRTDTQYF.